The present T cell receptor beta chain was sequenced within a study of blood T cell repertoires in COVID-19 (dated by TCRdb to between 2020 and 2021). For context, the study as a whole: The collaborator samples originated in the United States, Italy and Spain and spanned the acute and convalescent phases of COVID-19. The prospective study material was composed of cDNA or gDNA derived from T cells, B-cell-depleted T cells, or PBMCs. The dataset comprised deeply sampled blood TCRbeta repertoires from subjects exposed to, actively infected with, or recovered from COVID-19. The repertoires were released in a freely available public database intended as a resource for research on the immune response to SARS-CoV-2. Samples came from the ongoing ImmuneRACE study (first 160 participants) plus 1,254 subjects from 6 global collaborators. Nearly every sample came with metadata listing a de-identified subject ID, COVID-19 status, age in years and sex. Where available, HLA class I and class II types were obtained from metadata supplied by the sample provider rather than from assay-based typing.

Participants in the prospective study were enrolled through a virtual design, were aged roughly 18 to 90 years, and lived in under 25 United States geographic areas. Cohort assignment in the prospective study relied on participant-reported clinical history from a screening survey and a study questionnaire. Recovered participants in ImmuneRACE Cohort 3 were defined as having two consecutive negative NP/OP PCR tests, clearance from a healthcare professional, or resolution of symptoms. Mobile phlebotomists in the prospective study collected whole blood, serum and a nasopharyngeal or oropharyngeal swab from every participant. Participants in the prospective study had the option to provide additional blood draws and questionnaires over a roughly 2-month period. Blood samples from the prospective study were shipped frozen or at room temperature prior to DNA extraction. TCRbeta CDR3 regions were amplified from genomic DNA by means of the immunoSEQ Assay, a bias-controlled multiplex PCR. Regarding the original processing steps: The number of nucleated cells in each sample was estimated from the amplification of reference gene primers within the assay. Sequence reads were collapsed and filtered to measure the absolute abundance of every unique TCRbeta CDR3 rearrangement. For each sample, productive Simpson clonality was calculated as the square root of Simpson's diversity index across productive rearrangements. In its TCRdb copy, this immuneACCESS table keeps in-frame sequences only and misses some clones. Where compared with another copy, unresolved V genes explain less than half of these, and the others have no known cause. The DNA gave D and trimming, while V, J and clone size come from that table. This sample gives 200,000 to 250,000 clones in total; approximately 75% of them show up just once. The ten largest account for about a tenth of the sample.

Via the germline V gene, CDR1 is SGHRS and CDR2 YFSETQ. Cut back by 0 bases and 7 bases, the V and J ends lie 13 bases apart. Including cysteine and phenylalanine, the CDR3 has 14 amino acids. Here the CDR3 DNA is all that survives: 42 bases in frame from base 1. Note on this clone: It lacks a known antigen. The record has no base qualities; no much larger clone is one base away.

The investigation overall reported the following: Clinical and demographic metadata were provided uncurated, with the amount varying by source and participant.

This TCR derives from a man between 35 and 55 years old who had recovered from COVID-19. Material for sequencing was PBMCs or T cells enriched from blood (not recorded which). The rearrangement joined TRBV5-1 to TRBJ1-2; no D gene can be assigned with confidence. The CDR3 has the sequence CASSLAMEGSGYTF. The DNA sequence is as follows: TGCGCCAGCAGCTTGGCCATGGAAGGGAGTGGCTACACCTTC.